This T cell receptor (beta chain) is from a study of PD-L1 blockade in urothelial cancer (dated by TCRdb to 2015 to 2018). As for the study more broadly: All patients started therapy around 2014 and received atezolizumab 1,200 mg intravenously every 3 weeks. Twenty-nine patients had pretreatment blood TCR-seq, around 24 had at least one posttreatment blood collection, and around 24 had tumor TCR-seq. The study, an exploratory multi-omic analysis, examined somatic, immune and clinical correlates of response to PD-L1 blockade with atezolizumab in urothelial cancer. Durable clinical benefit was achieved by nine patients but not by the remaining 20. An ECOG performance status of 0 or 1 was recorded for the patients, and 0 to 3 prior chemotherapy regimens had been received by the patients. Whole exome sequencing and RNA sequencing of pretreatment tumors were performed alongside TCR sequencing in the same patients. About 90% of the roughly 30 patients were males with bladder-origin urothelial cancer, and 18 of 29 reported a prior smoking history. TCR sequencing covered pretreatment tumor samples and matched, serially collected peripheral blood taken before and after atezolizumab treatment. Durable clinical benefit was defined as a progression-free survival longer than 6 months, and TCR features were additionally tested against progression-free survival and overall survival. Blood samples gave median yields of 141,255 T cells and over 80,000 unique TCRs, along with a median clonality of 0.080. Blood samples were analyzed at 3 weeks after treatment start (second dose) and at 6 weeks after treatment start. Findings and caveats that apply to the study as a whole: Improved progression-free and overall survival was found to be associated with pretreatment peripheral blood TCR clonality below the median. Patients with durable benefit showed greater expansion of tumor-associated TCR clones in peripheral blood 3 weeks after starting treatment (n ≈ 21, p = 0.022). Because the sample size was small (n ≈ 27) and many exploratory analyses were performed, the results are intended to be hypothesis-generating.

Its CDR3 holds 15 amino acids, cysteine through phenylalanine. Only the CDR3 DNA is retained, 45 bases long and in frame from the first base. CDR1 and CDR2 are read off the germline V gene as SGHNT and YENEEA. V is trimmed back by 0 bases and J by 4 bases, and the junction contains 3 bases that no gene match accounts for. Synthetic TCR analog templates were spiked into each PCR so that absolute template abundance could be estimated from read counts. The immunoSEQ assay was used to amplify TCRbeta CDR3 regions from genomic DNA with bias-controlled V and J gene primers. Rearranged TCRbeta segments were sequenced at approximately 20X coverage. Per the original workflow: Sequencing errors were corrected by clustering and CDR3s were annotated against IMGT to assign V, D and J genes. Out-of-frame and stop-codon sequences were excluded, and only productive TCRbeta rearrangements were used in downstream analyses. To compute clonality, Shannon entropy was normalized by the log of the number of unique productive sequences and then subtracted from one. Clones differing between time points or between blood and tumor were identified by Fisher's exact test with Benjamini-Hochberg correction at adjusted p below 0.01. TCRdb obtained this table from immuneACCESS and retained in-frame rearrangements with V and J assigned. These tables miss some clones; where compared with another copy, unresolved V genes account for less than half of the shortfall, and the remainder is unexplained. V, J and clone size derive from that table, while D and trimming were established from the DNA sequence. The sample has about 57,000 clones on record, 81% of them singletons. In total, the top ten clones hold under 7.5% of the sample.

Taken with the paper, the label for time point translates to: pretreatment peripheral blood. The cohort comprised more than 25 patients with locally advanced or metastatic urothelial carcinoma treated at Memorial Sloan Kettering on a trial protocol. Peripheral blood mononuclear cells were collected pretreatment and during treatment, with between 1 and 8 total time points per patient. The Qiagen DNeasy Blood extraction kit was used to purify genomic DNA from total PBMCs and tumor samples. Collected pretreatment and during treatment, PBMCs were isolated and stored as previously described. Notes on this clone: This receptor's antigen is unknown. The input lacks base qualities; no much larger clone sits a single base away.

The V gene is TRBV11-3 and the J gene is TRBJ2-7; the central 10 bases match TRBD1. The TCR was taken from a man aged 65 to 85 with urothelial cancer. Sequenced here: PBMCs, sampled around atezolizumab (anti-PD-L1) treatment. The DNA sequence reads TGTGCCAGCAGCTTAGATGGGACAGGGGAATACGAGCAGTACTTC. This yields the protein CASSLDGTGEYEQYF.